These 10 T cell receptor beta chains came from one sample sequenced in a study of cytomegalovirus exposure and HLA in healthy donors. TCRdb keeps only in-frame clones here, not all; method: immunoSEQ multiplex PCR. The table has over 150,000 clones, about 89% seen once. Sequencing was performed on PBMCs. The receptors originated from a woman aged 18 to 35 in good health and CMV-seropositive.

This chain joins TRBV20-1 and TRBJ2-3; a weak D match, TRBD2 (6 bases). Germline V gives CDR1 DFQATT, CDR2 SNEGSKA (reference sequence). This CDR3 is built from 11 residues. V lost 1 base, J lost 12 bases, and 11 bases lay in between. CDR3 nucleotides: TGCAGTGCTAGAGTCGGAGGGGCCCAGTATTTT. Amino acids: CSARVGGAQYF.

The chain has TRBV11-2 and TRBJ1-1; 7 bases map to TRBD1. J was trimmed by 7 bases and V by 4 bases; bases with no gene match: 6. This CDR3 has 13 amino acids. Germline assignment: CDR1 SGHAT and CDR2 FQNNGV. In DNA form, the CDR3 reads TGTGCCAGCAGCTCCCCCGGGACAGTTGAAGCTTTCTTT. It is translated as CASSSPGTVEAFF. The full variable domain, completed using reference TRBV11-2 and TRBJ1-1, is EAGVAQSPRYKIIEKRQSVAFWCNPISGHATLYWYQQILGQGPKLLIQFQNNGVVDDSQLPKDRFSAERLKGVDSTLKIQPAKLEDSAVYLCASSSPGTVEAFFGQGTRLTVV.

The J gene is TRBJ2-5, the V gene TRBV7-2; 8 nucleotides agree with TRBD1. V was clipped by 5 bases and J by 5 bases; unmatched bases: 4. Germline CDR1 reads SGHTA; CDR2 reads FQGNSA. This CDR3 spans 13 amino acids. Here the CDR3 DNA reads TGTGCCAGCAGCACCTACAGGGGGGAGACCCAGTACTTC. Protein product: CASSTYRGETQYF.

The table lists this clone with a few counts. Here the CDR3 DNA reads TGCGCCAGCAGCCCGGCCGGACAGGGTAGGGCGGGGGGGATATTCCAAGAGACCCAGTACTTC. Protein sequence: CASSPAGQGRAGGIFQETQYF. The rearrangement uses TRBV4-1 and TRBJ2-5, with D possibly being TRBD2 (9 bases). This CDR3 spans 21 amino acids. In germline, CDR1 is MGHRA, CDR2 YSYEKL. V was pared by 4 bases and J by 1 base, with 31 bases between.

The J gene is TRBJ2-2, the V gene TRBV5-5, with no clear D. Germline loops: CDR1 SGHKS, CDR2 YYEKEE (reference sequence). Trimming cost V 1 base and J 7 bases, with 8 bases left between them. This CDR3 spans 13 amino acids. In DNA, the CDR3 is TGTGCCAGCAGCTTGTATGTTTTCGGGGAGCTGTTTTTT. Protein sequence: CASSLYVFGELFF.

The V call is TRBV7-2, the J call TRBJ2-5; D is uncertain. CDR1 SGHTA and CDR2 FQGNSA come from the germline V gene. The CDR3 is 12 residues long. Trimming took 10 bases from V and 5 from J, leaving 14 bases between them. Written as DNA, the CDR3 is TGTGCCATCCCCAGTTTGGGCGAGACCCAGTACTTC. Protein sequence: CAIPSLGETQYF.

This chain joins TRBV18 and TRBJ2-7; D might be TRBD1 (5 bases). This CDR3 has 14 residues. Trimming removed 3 bases at V and 2 bases at J, with 11 bases between. The V gene's germline CDR1 is KGHSH and CDR2 LQKENI. The CDR3 loop is CASSPSAGTYEQYF. The DNA of the CDR3 is TGTGCCAGCTCACCTTCCGCAGGGACCTACGAGCAGTACTTC.

This clone appeared a single time. The chain combines TRBV7-3 with TRBJ2-1; 7 bases are shared with TRBD1. Per germline, CDR1 SGHTA and CDR2 FQGTGA. The CDR3 is 13 residues long. Germline trimming cut 3 bases from V and 6 bases from J; bases unmatched to any gene: 2. CDR3 DNA: TGTGCCAGCAGCTTGGACAGGTTCAATGAGCAGTTCTTC. Its translation: CASSLDRFNEQFF.

The rearrangement uses TRBV5-1 and TRBJ2-2; 11 positions agree with TRBD2. Germline V gene lookup returns CDR1 SGHRS and CDR2 YFSETQ. V shed 4 bases and J 2 bases; nucleotides not matched to a gene: 7. CDR3 length: 17 residues. The CDR3 spells CASSPRLAGGNTGELFF. The CDR3 DNA sequence: TGCGCCAGCAGCCCCAGGCTAGCGGGGGGTAACACCGGGGAGCTGTTTTTT.

This clone has just one count. The V and J genes are TRBV5-5 and TRBJ1-5; TRBD1 aligns across 11 bases. The CDR3 has 14 amino acids. Per germline, CDR1 SGHKS and CDR2 YYEKEE (reference sequence). V shed 3 bases and J 6 bases; nucleotides not matched to a gene: 2. This CDR3 reads CASSWGQGGQPQHF. The DNA of the CDR3 is TGTGCCAGCAGCTGGGGACAGGGGGGTCAGCCCCAGCATTTT.